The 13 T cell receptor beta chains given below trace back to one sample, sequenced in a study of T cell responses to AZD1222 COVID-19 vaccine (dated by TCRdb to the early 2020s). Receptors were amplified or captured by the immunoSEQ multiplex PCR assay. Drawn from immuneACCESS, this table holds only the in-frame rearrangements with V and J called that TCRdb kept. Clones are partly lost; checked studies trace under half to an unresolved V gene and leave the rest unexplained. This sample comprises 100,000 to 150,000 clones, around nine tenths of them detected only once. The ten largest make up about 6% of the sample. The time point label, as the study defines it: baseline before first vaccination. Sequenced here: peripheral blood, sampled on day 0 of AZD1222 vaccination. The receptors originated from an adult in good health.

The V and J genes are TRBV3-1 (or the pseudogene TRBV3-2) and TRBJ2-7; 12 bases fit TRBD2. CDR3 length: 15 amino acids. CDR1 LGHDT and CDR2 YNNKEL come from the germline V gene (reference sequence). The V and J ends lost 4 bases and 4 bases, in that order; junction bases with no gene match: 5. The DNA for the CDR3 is TGTGCCAGCAGCCGAGCACTAGCGGGGGGTTACGAGCAGTACTTC. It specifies CASSRALAGGYEQYF.

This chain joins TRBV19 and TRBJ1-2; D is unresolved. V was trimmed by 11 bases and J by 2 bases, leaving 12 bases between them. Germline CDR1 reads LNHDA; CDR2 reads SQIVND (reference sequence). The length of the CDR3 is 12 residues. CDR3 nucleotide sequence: TGTGCCTCAAGTTACGGCAACTATGGCTACACCTTC. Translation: CASSYGNYGYTF.

The CDR3 DNA reads TGTGCCAGCGGAGGAGCTAACTATGGCTACACCTTC. Translated: CASGGANYGYTF. This chain uses TRBV28 with TRBJ1-2, with unresolved D. The germline CDR1 and CDR2 sequences are MDHEN and SYDVKM. Trimming stripped 8 bases from V and 0 bases from J, with 7 bases between. The CDR3 contains 12 residues.

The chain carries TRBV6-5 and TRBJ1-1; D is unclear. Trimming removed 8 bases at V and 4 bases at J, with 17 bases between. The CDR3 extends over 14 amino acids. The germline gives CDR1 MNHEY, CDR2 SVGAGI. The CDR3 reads CASASPSWSTEAFF. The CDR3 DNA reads TGTGCCAGCGCCAGTCCCTCCTGGAGCACTGAAGCTTTCTTT.

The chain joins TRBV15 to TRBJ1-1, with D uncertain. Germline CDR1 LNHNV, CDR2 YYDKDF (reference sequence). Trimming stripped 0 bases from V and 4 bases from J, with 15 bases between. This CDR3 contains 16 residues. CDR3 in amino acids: CATSRDPPRAGTEAFF. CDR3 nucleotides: TGTGCCACCAGCAGAGACCCCCCCCGGGCTGGCACTGAAGCTTTCTTT.

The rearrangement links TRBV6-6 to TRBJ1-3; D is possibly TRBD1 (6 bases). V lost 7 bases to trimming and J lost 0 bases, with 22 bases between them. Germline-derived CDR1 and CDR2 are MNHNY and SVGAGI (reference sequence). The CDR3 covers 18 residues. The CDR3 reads CASIRMRSGGGSGNTIYF. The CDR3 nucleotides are TGTGCCAGCATTCGAATGAGATCCGGGGGCGGCTCTGGAAACACCATATATTTT.

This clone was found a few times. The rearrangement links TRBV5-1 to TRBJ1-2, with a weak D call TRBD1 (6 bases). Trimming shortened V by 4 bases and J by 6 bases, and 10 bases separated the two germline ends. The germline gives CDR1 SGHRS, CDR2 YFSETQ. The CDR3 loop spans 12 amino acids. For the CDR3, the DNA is TGCGCCAGCAGCACTAACAGGGATGGCTACACCTTC. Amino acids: CASSTNRDGYTF.

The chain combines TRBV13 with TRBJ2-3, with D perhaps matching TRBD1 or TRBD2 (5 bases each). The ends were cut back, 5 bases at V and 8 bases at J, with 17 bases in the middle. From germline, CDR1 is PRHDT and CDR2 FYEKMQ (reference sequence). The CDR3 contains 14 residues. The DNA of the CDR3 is TGTGCCAGCAGCCCCGGGACGGGCTTCGCTACGCAGTATTTT. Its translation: CASSPGTGFATQYF.

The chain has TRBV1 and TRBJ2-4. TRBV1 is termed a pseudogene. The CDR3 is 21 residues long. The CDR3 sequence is CTSSQDRLLGKVIVAKNIQYF. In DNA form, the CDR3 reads TGCACCAGCAGCCAAGATCGTCTTCTAGGGAAGGTTATCGTGGCCAAAAACATTCAGTACTTC.

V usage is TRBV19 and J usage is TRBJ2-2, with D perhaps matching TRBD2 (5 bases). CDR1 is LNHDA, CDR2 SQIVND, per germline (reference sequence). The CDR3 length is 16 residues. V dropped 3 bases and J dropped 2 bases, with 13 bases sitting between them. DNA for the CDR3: TGTGCCAGTAGTATTATAGCTAGCCTTAACACCGGGGAGCTGTTTTTT. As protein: CASSIIASLNTGELFF.

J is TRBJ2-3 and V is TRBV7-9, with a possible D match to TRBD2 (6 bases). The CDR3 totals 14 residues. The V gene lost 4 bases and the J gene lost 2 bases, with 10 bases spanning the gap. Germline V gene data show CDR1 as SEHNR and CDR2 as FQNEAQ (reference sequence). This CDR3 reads CASSYEGLTDTQYF. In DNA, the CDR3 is TGTGCCAGCAGCTATGAGGGACTCACAGATACGCAGTATTTT.

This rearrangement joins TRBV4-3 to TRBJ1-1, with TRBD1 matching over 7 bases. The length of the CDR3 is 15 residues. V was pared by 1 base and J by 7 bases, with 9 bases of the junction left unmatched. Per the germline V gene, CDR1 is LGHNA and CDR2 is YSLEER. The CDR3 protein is CASSQGDRVRGEAFF. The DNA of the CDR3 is TGCGCCAGCAGCCAAGGAGACAGGGTCCGCGGTGAAGCTTTCTTT.

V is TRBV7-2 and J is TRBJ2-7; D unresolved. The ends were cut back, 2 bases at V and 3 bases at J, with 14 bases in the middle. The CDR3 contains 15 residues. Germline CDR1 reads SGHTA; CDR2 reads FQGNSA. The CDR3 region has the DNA TGTGCCAGCAGCTTAATATCGCTGTTAATCTACGAGCAGTACTTC. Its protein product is CASSLISLLIYEQYF.